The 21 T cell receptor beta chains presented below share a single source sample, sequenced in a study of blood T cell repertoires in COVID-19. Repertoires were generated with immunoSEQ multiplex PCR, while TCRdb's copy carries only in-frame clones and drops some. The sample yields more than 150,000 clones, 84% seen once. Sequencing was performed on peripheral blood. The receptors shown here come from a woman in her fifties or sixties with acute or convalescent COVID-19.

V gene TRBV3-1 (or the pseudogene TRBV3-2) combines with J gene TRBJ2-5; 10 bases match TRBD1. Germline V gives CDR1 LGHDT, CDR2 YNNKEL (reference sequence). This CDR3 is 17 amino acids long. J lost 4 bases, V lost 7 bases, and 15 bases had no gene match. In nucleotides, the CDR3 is TGTGCCAGCATCCCGGGACAGGGGTATAGTAGTCGAGAGACCCAGTACTTC. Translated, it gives CASIPGQGYSSRETQYF.

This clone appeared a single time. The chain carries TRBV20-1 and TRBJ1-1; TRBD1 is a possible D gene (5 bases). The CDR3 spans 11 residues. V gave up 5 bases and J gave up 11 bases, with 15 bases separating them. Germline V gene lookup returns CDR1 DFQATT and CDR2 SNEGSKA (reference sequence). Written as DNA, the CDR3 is TGCAGTGCTCGGGGGTCTAGAGGGGCTTTCTTT. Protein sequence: CSARGSRGAFF.

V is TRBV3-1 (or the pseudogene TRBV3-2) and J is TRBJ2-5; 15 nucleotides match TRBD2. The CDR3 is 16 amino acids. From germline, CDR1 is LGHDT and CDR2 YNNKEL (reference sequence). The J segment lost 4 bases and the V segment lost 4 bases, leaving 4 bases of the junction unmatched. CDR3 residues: CASSPRTSGGGETQYF. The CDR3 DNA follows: TGTGCCAGCAGCCCCCGGACTAGCGGGGGGGGAGAGACCCAGTACTTC.

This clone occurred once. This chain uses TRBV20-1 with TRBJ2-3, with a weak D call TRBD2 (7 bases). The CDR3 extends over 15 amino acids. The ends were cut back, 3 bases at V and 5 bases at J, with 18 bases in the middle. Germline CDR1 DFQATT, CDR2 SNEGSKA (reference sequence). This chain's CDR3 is CSASMGGARKDTQYF. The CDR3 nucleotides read TGCAGTGCTAGTATGGGGGGGGCAAGGAAAGATACGCAGTATTTT.

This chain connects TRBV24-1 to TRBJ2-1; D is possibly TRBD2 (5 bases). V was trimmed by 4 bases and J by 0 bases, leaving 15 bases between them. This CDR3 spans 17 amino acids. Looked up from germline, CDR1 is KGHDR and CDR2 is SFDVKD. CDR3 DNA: TGTGCCACCAGTGACACCCGGACTGCGAGCTCCTACAATGAGCAGTTCTTC. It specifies CATSDTRTASSYNEQFF.

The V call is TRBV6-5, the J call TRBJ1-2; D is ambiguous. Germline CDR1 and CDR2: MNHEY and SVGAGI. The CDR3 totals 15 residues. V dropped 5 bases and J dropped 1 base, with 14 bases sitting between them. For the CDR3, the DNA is TGTGCCAGCAGTAACCCCGGACTGAATAACTATGGCTACACCTTC. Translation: CASSNPGLNNYGYTF.

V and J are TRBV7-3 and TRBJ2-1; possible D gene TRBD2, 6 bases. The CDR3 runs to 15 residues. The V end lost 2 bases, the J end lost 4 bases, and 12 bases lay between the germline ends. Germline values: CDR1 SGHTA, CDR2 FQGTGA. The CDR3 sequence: CASSLGTAQYNEQFF. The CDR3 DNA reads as TGTGCCAGCAGCTTAGGGACTGCTCAATACAATGAGCAGTTCTTC.

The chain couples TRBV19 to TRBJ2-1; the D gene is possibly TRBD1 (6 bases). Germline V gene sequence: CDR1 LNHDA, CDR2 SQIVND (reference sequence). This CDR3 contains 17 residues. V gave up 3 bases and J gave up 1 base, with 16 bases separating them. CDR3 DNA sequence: TGTGCCAGTAGTATTAAGTTTGGGACAACTTCCTACAATGAGCAGTTCTTC. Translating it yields CASSIKFGTTSYNEQFF.

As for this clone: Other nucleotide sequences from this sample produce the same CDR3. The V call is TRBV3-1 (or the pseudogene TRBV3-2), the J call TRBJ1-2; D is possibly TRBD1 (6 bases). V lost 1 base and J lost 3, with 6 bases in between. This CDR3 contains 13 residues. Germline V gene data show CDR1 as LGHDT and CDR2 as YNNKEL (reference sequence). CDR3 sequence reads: CASSQAGDYGYTF. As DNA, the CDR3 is TGTGCCAGCAGCCAAGCAGGGGACTATGGCTACACCTTC.

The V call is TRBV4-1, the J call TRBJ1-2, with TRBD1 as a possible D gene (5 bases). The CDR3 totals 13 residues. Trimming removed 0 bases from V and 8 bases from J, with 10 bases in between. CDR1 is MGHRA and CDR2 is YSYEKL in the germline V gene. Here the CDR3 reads CASSQEWGEGYTF. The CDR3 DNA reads TGCGCCAGCAGCCAAGAGTGGGGGGAGGGCTACACCTTC.

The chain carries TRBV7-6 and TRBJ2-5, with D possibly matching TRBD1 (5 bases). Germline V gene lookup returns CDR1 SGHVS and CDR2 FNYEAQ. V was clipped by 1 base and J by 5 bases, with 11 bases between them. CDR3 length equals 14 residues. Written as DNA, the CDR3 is TGTGCCAGCAGCTTAGGGGGCATGGGGGAGACCCAGTACTTC. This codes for CASSLGGMGETQYF.

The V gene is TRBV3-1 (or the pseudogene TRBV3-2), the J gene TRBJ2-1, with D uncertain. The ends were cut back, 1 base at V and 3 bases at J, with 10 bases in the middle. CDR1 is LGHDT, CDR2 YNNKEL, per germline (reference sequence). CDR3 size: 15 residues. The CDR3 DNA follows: TGTGCCAGCAGCCAAGCTGGAGAGAGCTACAATGAGCAGTTCTTC. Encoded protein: CASSQAGESYNEQFF.

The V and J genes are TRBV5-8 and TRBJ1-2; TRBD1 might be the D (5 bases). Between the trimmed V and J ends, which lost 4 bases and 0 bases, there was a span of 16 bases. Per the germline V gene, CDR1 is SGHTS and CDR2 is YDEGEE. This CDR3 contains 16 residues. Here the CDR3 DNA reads TGTGCCAGCAGCGCCCGCCCGGGGGATACTAACTATGGCTACACCTTC. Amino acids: CASSARPGDTNYGYTF.

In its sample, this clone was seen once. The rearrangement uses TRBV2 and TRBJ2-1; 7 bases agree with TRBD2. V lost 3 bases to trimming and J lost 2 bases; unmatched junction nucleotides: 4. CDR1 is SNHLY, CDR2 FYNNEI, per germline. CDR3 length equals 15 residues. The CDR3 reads CASSEQRGTYNEQFF. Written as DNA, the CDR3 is TGTGCCAGCAGTGAGCAGCGGGGTACCTACAATGAGCAGTTCTTC.

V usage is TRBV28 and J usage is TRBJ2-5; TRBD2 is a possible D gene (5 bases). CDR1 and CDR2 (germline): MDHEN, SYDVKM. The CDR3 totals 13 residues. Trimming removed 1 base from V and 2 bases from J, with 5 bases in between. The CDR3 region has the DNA TGTGCCAGCAGTTTATCGGGGCAAGAGACCCAGTACTTC. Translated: CASSLSGQETQYF. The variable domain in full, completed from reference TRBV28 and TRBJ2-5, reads DVKVTQSSRYLVKRTGEKVFLECVQDMDHENMFWYRQDPGLGLRLIYFSYDVKMKEKGDIPEGYSVSREKKERFSLILESASTNQTSMYLCASSLSGQETQYFGPGTRLLVL.

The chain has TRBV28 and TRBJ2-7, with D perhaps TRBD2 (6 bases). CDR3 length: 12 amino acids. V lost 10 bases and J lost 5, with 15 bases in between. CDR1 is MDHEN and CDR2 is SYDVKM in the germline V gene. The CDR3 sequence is CANVGTYNEQYF. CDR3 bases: TGTGCCAACGTAGGGACTTACAACGAGCAGTACTTC. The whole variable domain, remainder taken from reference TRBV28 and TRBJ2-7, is DVKVTQSSRYLVKRTGEKVFLECVQDMDHENMFWYRQDPGLGLRLIYFSYDVKMKEKGDIPEGYSVSREKKERFSLILESASTNQTSMYLCANVGTYNEQYFGPGTRLTVT.

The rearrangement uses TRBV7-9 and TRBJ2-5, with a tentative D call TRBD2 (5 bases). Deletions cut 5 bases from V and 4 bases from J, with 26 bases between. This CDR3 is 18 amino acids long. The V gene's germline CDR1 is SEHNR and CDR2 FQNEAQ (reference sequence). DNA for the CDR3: TGTGCCAGCAGCCAATACATAGACTGGTCCTCTCGGGGAGAGACCCAGTACTTC. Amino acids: CASSQYIDWSSRGETQYF.

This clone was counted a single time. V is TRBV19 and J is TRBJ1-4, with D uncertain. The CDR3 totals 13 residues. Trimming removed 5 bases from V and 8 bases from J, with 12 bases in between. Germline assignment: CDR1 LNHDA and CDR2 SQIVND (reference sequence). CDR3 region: CASSPTTREKLFF. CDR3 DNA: TGTGCCAGTAGTCCTACTACCCGGGAAAAACTGTTTTTT. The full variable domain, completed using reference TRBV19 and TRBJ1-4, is DGGITQSPKYLFRKEGQNVTLSCEQNLNHDAMYWYRQDPGQGLRLIYYSQIVNDFQKGDIAEGYSVSREKKESFPLTVTSAQKNPTAFYLCASSPTTREKLFFGSGTQLSVL.

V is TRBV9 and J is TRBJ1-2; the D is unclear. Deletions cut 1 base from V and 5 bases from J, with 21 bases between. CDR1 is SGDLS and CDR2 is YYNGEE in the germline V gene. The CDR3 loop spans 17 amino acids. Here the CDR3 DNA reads TGTGCCAGCAGCGTATCCGGAGCAGCGGCGTTTGGGTATGGCTACACCTTC. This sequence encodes CASSVSGAAAFGYGYTF.

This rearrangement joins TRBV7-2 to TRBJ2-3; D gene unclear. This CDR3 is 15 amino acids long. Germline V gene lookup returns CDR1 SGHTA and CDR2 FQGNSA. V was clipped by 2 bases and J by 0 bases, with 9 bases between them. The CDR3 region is CASSLSGSSTDTQYF. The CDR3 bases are TGTGCCAGCAGCTTATCCGGTTCTAGCACAGATACGCAGTATTTT.

The CDR3 DNA is TGTGCCAGCAGTCCCTTGGAGGGGCCCCAGCATTTT. It encodes CASSPLEGPQHF. The rearrangement links TRBV27 to TRBJ1-5; the D is unclear. The germline CDR1 and CDR2 sequences are MNHEY and SMNVEV (reference sequence). V gave up 5 bases and J gave up 9 bases, with 11 bases separating them. This CDR3 comprises 12 residues.